These 28 T cell receptor beta chains were all obtained from the same sample, sequenced in a study of cytotoxic CD8 clonotypes in ibrutinib-treated CLL. TCRdb's copy holds only in-frame clones and misses some; the assay was immunoSEQ multiplex PCR. The sample carries approximately 320,000 clones, roughly 71% recorded once. The specimen comprised PBMCs, sampled after 36 months of ibrutinib treatment. These receptors were taken from a human donor with chronic lymphocytic leukemia.

The chain combines TRBV5-1 with TRBJ2-1; D is undetermined. The CDR3 covers 16 residues. CDR1 SGHRS and CDR2 YFSETQ come from the germline V gene. V dropped 0 bases and J dropped 9 bases, with 19 bases sitting between them. CDR3 amino acids: CASSLVGSPPSGEQFF. The CDR3 DNA reads TGCGCCAGCAGCTTGGTGGGTAGTCCCCCCTCTGGTGAGCAGTTCTTC.

CDR3 coding DNA: TGTGCCAGTAGTATGGTAGGCGTCGGATACGAGCAGTACTTC. Amino acids: CASSMVGVGYEQYF. V is TRBV19 and J is TRBJ2-7; D is ambiguous. The CDR3 consists of 14 residues. Trimming removed 3 bases at V and 4 bases at J, with 13 bases between. Germline V gene lookup returns CDR1 LNHDA and CDR2 SQIVND (reference sequence).

This chain joins TRBV6-5 and TRBJ1-1; no clear D. The CDR3 is 14 amino acids. With 5 bases removed from V and 1 base from J, the gap between germline ends came to 11 bases. CDR1 and CDR2 from the germline V gene are MNHEY and SVGAGI. CDR3 DNA sequence: TGTGCCAGCAGTCCGACGACGGGGAACACTGAAGCTTTCTTT. Encoded protein: CASSPTTGNTEAFF.

V gene TRBV9 combines with J gene TRBJ1-2; D uncertain. Between the trimmed V and J ends, which lost 5 bases and 10 bases, there was a span of 9 bases. The CDR3 consists of 10 residues. The germline V gene encodes CDR1 SGDLS and CDR2 YYNGEE. CDR3 residues: CASSLETYTF. The CDR3 region has the DNA TGTGCCAGCAGTCTGGAGACCTACACCTTC.

This clone was detected a few times. This chain links TRBV5-1 with TRBJ2-7; 10 positions match TRBD1. The CDR3 is 16 residues long. Germline V CDR1 and CDR2: SGHRS, YFSETQ. The junction had 10 bases not matched to a gene; V was cut back by 2 bases and J by 5 bases. Here the CDR3 reads CASSFRAGQGYDEQYF. CDR3 coding DNA: TGCGCCAGCAGCTTCCGGGCGGGACAGGGGTACGACGAGCAGTACTTC.

The CDR3 region has the DNA TGTGCCAGCAGTGAAGCGAGACAGGCCGCCTACGAGCAGTACTTC. Its translation is CASSEARQAAYEQYF. The rearrangement joins TRBV2 to TRBJ2-7; weak D call: TRBD1 (6 bases). Trimming removed 0 bases from V and 2 bases from J, with 11 bases in between. CDR1 and CDR2 from the germline V gene are SNHLY and FYNNEI. CDR3 length: 15 amino acids.

The rearrangement links TRBV2 to TRBJ2-5; D unclear. The CDR3 loop spans 13 amino acids. Germline V gene lookup returns CDR1 SNHLY and CDR2 FYNNEI. V lost 6 bases to trimming and J lost 1 base, with 9 bases between them. The CDR3 spells CASSFWGQETQYF. In DNA, the CDR3 is TGTGCCAGCAGCTTTTGGGGCCAAGAGACCCAGTACTTC.

The genes are TRBV14 and TRBJ2-1, with a possible D match to TRBD2 (5 bases). The CDR3 length is 12 residues. Between the trimmed V and J ends, which lost 4 bases and 10 bases, there was a span of 11 bases. The germline CDR1 and CDR2 sequences are SGHDN and FVKESK. The CDR3 protein is CASSPWTGEQFF. Written as DNA, the CDR3 is TGTGCCAGCAGCCCCTGGACTGGGGAGCAGTTCTTC.

J is TRBJ2-5 and V is TRBV5-1; no reliable D call. CDR3 size: 13 residues. Germline CDR1 is SGHRS and CDR2 is YFSETQ. With 3 bases removed from V and 5 bases from J, the gap between germline ends came to 11 bases. The CDR3 is CASSSEGLETQYF. CDR3 DNA: TGCGCCAGCAGCTCGGAAGGTTTGGAGACCCAGTACTTC.

This rearrangement joins TRBV6-4 to TRBJ1-5; no definite D call. Germline V gives CDR1 MRHNA, CDR2 SNTAGT. V was shortened by 3 bases and J by 5 bases, with 8 bases between the two germline ends. The CDR3 extends over 13 amino acids. This chain's CDR3 is CASSESTYQPQHF. CDR3 coding DNA: TGTGCCAGCAGTGAATCTACTTATCAGCCCCAGCATTTT.

The J gene is TRBJ2-2, the V gene TRBV18, with D tentatively TRBD2 (7 bases). The ends were cut back, 5 bases at V and 1 base at J, with 17 bases in the middle. This CDR3 has 17 residues. CDR1 is KGHSH and CDR2 is LQKENI in the germline V gene. The CDR3 sequence: CASSRGGAAKNTGELFF. CDR3 sequence (DNA): TGTGCCAGCTCAAGGGGGGGAGCGGCTAAGAACACCGGGGAGCTGTTTTTT. Full variable domain (rest looked up from reference TRBV18 and TRBJ2-2): NAGVMQNPRHLVRRRGQEARLRCSPMKGHSHVYWYRQLPEEGLKFMVYLQKENIIDESGMPKERFSAEFPKEGPSILRIQQVVRGDSAAYFCASSRGGAAKNTGELFFGEGSRLTVL.

V usage is TRBV9 and J usage is TRBJ2-3; D possibly matches TRBD1 or TRBD2 (6 bases each). Per germline, CDR1 SGDLS and CDR2 YYNGEE. The CDR3 sequence is 17 residues long. With 4 bases removed from V and 6 bases from J, the gap between germline ends came to 24 bases. The CDR3 loop is CASSPRGPTPGADTQYF. The DNA of the CDR3 is TGTGCCAGCAGCCCACGGGGGCCCACCCCTGGTGCGGATACGCAGTATTTT. The full variable domain, its missing parts supplied by reference TRBV9 and TRBJ2-3, is DSGVTQTPKHLITATGQRVTLRCSPRSGDLSVYWYQQSLDQGLQFLIQYYNGEERAKGNILERFSAQQFPDLHSELNLSSLELGDSALYFCASSPRGPTPGADTQYFGPGTRLTVL.

This sequence joins TRBV19 and TRBJ2-6; D perhaps matches TRBD1 (6 bases). V lost 9 bases, J lost 0 bases, and 9 bases lay in between. Germline values: CDR1 LNHDA, CDR2 SQIVND (reference sequence). CDR3 length: 14 residues. The DNA of the CDR3 is TGTGCCAGCAAACAGGGCTCTGGGGCCAACGTCCTGACTTTC. Encoded protein: CASKQGSGANVLTF.

This clone came up a few times. The chain uses TRBV5-1 and TRBJ2-7; the D gene is possibly TRBD2 (5 bases). This CDR3 spans 13 amino acids. Per the germline V gene, CDR1 is SGHRS and CDR2 is YFSETQ. V lost 5 bases and J lost 3, with 12 bases in between. CDR3 DNA: TGCGCCAGCAGAGTAGCGCGAAACTACGAGCAGTACTTC. Translating gives CASRVARNYEQYF.

V and J are TRBV27 and TRBJ2-3; D gene unclear. Trimming took 3 bases from V and 6 from J, leaving 22 bases between them. The CDR3 extends over 17 amino acids. The germline CDR1 and CDR2 sequences are MNHEY and SMNVEV (reference sequence). The CDR3 DNA reads TGTGCCAGCAGTTTGGTAAACTACCATCAGTACGCGGATACGCAGTATTTT. Translated: CASSLVNYHQYADTQYF.

The chain is built from TRBV29-1 and TRBJ1-2; 8 bases map to TRBD1. CDR1 and CDR2 from the germline V gene are SQVTM and ANQGSEA. Trimming took 3 bases from V and 3 from J; bases not matched to a gene: 6. This CDR3 contains 14 residues. The CDR3: CSVDRLDRDYGYTF. The CDR3 bases are TGCAGCGTTGACCGCCTGGACAGGGACTATGGCTACACCTTC.

DNA of the CDR3: TGCGCCAGCAGCCTGGTTCCTCAACCCGACATCGAAAAACTGTTTTTT. This sequence encodes CASSLVPQPDIEKLFF. V usage is TRBV5-1 and J usage is TRBJ1-4; no clear D. The CDR3 is 16 residues long. CDR1 SGHRS and CDR2 YFSETQ come from the germline V gene. V shed 4 bases and J shed 8 bases, with 21 bases lying between them.

The chain combines TRBV10-2 with TRBJ1-1; D call uncertain. This CDR3 contains 13 residues. Trimming cost V 0 bases and J 7 bases, with 9 bases left between them. Per germline, CDR1 WSHSY and CDR2 SAAADI. The CDR3 region is CASSESYSREAFF. In DNA, the CDR3 is TGCGCCAGCAGTGAGTCCTATAGCCGTGAAGCTTTCTTT.

Only one count was recorded for this clone. This chain links TRBV4-1 with TRBJ2-7, with 11 positions matching TRBD2. CDR1 and CDR2 from the germline V gene are MGHRA and YSYEKL. The V gene end was trimmed by 0 bases and the J gene end by 4 bases; junction bases not matched to a gene: 2. This CDR3 has 15 amino acids. The CDR3: CASSQELAGEYEQYF. The CDR3 nucleotides are TGCGCCAGCAGCCAAGAACTAGCGGGGGAATACGAGCAGTACTTC.

The chain couples TRBV27 to TRBJ2-1, with 7 bases matching TRBD2. V lost 3 bases to trimming and J lost 8 bases; unmatched junction nucleotides: 13. This CDR3 contains 16 residues. Germline values: CDR1 MNHEY, CDR2 SMNVEV (reference sequence). The CDR3 nucleotides read TGTGCCAGCAGTTTTCTTATGCGGGAGTTTATCGATGAGCAGTTCTTC. It translates to CASSFLMREFIDEQFF.

This clone was seen a handful of times. The chain employs TRBV7-2 and TRBJ1-5; tentative D call: TRBD1 (6 bases). The CDR3 totals 15 residues. The germline CDR1 and CDR2 sequences are SGHTA and FQGNSA. V lost 1 base and J lost 7, with 14 bases in between. The CDR3 sequence: CASSLGGGGGQPQHF. For the CDR3, the DNA is TGTGCCAGCAGCTTAGGAGGAGGGGGGGGACAGCCCCAGCATTTT.

This clone showed up just a few times. The chain carries TRBV6-5 and TRBJ2-1; the D is unclear. Germline lookup yields CDR1 MNHEY and CDR2 SVGAGI. V was shortened by 4 bases and J by 6 bases, with 10 bases between the two germline ends. The CDR3 consists of 13 residues. CDR3 in DNA: TGTGCCAGCAGTTTATCCCCCAGCAATGAGCAGTTCTTC. Its translation is CASSLSPSNEQFF.

The rearrangement joins TRBV5-1 to TRBJ2-2; the D gene is possibly TRBD2 (6 bases). V was pared by 0 bases and J by 4 bases, with 13 bases between. CDR3 length equals 16 residues. Per the germline V gene, CDR1 is SGHRS and CDR2 is YFSETQ. The CDR3 DNA sequence: TGCGCCAGCAGCTTGGAAACGGGAGCGGCCACCGGGGAGCTGTTTTTT. It specifies CASSLETGAATGELFF.

This sequence joins TRBV4-3 and TRBJ2-7; D gene uncertain. V was cut by 0 bases and J by 6 bases, with 12 bases left in between. Germline V CDR1 and CDR2: LGHNA, YSLEER. This CDR3 comprises 14 residues. CDR3 protein: CASSQDHGISEQYF. The DNA of the CDR3 is TGCGCCAGCAGCCAAGATCACGGTATATCCGAGCAGTACTTC.

This chain connects TRBV25-1 to TRBJ2-3; 15 positions agree with TRBD2. Germline trimming cut 4 bases from V and 5 bases from J; bases unmatched to any gene: 4. Germline-derived CDR1 and CDR2 are MGHDK and SYGVNS. The CDR3 covers 16 residues. The CDR3 region is CASSGTSGGALDTQYF. The CDR3 DNA is TGTGCCAGCAGTGGGACTAGCGGGGGGGCCCTAGATACGCAGTATTTT.

This clone was counted a few times. The chain is built from TRBV2 and TRBJ2-3; no clear D. CDR3 length equals 12 residues. CDR1 and CDR2 (germline): SNHLY, FYNNEI. Trimming pared 5 bases from V and 4 bases from J, leaving 7 bases between. CDR3: CASSLTSDTQYF. CDR3 sequence (DNA): TGTGCCAGCAGTCTTACTTCAGATACGCAGTATTTT.

The chain uses TRBV6-1 and TRBJ2-7, with 13 bases identical to TRBD2. The CDR3 is made up of 17 amino acids. CDR1 MNHNS and CDR2 SASEGT come from the germline V gene. Germline trimming cut 4 bases from V and 4 bases from J; bases unmatched to any gene: 10. Written as DNA, the CDR3 is TGTGCCAGCAGTGCCGGGACAGGACTAGCGGGGGTGTACGAGCAGTACTTC. It is translated as CASSAGTGLAGVYEQYF.

This clone was detected a few times. The genes are TRBV4-2 and TRBJ2-7; D may match TRBD1 or TRBD2 (5 bases each). The CDR3 is made up of 17 amino acids. Trimming stripped 0 bases from V and 0 bases from J, with 15 bases between. The germline V gene has CDR1 LGHNA and CDR2 YNFKEQ. The DNA of the CDR3 is TGTGCCAGCAGCCAAGAACATCCGGGACGTACCTCCTACGAGCAGTACTTC. Its protein is CASSQEHPGRTSYEQYF.